This T cell receptor beta chain was profiled in a study of CD8+ T cells in alopecia areata. Study-level background: For the treated group, dosing was oral tofacitinib at 5 to 10 mg twice daily. The study, taken as a whole, reports: The study also sequences resident alphabeta T cells of normal skin in scalp samples.

Specified treatment: oral pan-JAK inhibitor, 5-10 mg twice daily. In the case of this clone: The antigen remains unidentified.

Reverse transcribed after extraction, RNA yielded cDNA as the sequencing template. Method: immunoSEQ multiplex PCR; TCRdb's copy keeps in-frame clones and lacks some. Of about 300,000 clones in the sample, roughly 64% were seen once. Sequencing was performed on CD4+ T cells sorted from blood, taken at week 24, from a patient treated with tofacitinib. The sequence derives from a human donor with alopecia areata.

The CDR3 here is CASSEPGVAKNIQYF. CDR3 nucleotides: TGTGCCAGCAGCGAACCAGGGGTAGCCAAAAACATTCAGTACTTC. V is TRBV11-2 and J is TRBJ2-4; D perhaps matches TRBD1 (6 bases). CDR1 is SGHAT and CDR2 is FQNNGV in the germline V gene. This CDR3 contains 15 residues. Trimming took off 5 bases at V and 0 bases at J, with 11 bases between the two ends.